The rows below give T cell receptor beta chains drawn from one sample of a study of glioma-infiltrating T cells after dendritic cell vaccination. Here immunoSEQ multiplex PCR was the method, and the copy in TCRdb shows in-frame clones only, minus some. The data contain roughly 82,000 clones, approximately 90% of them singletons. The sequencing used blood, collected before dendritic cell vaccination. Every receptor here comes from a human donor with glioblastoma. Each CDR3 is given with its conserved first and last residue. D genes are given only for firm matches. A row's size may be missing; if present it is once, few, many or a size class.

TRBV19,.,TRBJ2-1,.,TGTGCCACCCATCAGGGGGGCGACTACAATGAGCAGTTCTTC,CATHQGGDYNEQFF
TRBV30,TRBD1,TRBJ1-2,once,TGTGCCTGGACCCTCCCAGGGGGCGCGGGCTATGGCTACACCTTC,CAWTLPGGAGYGYTF
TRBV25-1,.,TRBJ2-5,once,TGTGCCAGCAGTCGGAGGGCGGGTGAAGAGACCCAGTACTTC,CASSRRAGEETQYF
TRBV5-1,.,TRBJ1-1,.,TGCGCCAGCAGCTCAGATGGGCCGGAAGCTTTCTTT,CASSSDGPEAFF
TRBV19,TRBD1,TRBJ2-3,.,TGTGCCAGTAGTATGAGGACAGGGGGGTCAGATACGCAGTATTTT,CASSMRTGGSDTQYF
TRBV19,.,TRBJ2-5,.,TGTGCCAGTAGAAACAGGGTCCAAGAGACCCAGTACTTC,CASRNRVQETQYF
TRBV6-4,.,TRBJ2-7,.,TGTGCCAGCAGTGATGGGACACCAGGCAACGAGCAGTACTTC,CASSDGTPGNEQYF
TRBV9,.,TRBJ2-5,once,TGTGCCAGCAGCCGCCTTGGGCGTCAGGGGGAGACCCAGTACTTC,CASSRLGRQGETQYF
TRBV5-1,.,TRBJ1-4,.,TGCGCCAGCAGCTTGCCAGAATCCGGGACACTGGGAGAAAAACTGTTTTTT,CASSLPESGTLGEKLFF
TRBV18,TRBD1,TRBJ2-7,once,TGTGCCAGCTCGGCCGGGACAGGGTACTACGAGCAGTACTTC,CASSAGTGYYEQYF
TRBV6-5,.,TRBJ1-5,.,TGTGCCAGCAGCCCAACCAGGGTTAGCAATCAGCCCCAGCATTTT,CASSPTRVSNQPQHF
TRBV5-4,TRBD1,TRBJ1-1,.,TGTGCCAGCAGCCCGGGGGGGACAGCTGGGACTGAAGCTTTCTTT,CASSPGGTAGTEAFF
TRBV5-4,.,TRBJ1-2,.,TGTGCCAGCAGCCCAGGCGCAGGGAAGGGTAACTATGGCTACACCTTC,CASSPGAGKGNYGYTF
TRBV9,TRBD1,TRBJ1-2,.,TGTGCCAGCAGCTCTTCGACAGGGGAGTTGGGCGGCTACACCTTC,CASSSSTGELGGYTF
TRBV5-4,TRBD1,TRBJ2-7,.,TGTGCCAGCAGCTCCGGGACAGGTCCCTACGAGCAGTACTTC,CASSSGTGPYEQYF
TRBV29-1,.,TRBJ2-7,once,TGCAGCGTTGATTCTGGGGGCGGCGAGCAGTACTTC,CSVDSGGGEQYF
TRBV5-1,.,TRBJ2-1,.,TGCGCCAGCAGCCCCGACTACCCTGGGAGCTCCTACAATGAGCAGTTCTTC,CASSPDYPGSSYNEQFF
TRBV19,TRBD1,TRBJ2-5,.,TGTGCCAGTAGTTTAAGGACAGGCCGGCAAGAGACCCAGTACTTC,CASSLRTGRQETQYF
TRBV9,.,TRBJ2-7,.,TGTGCCAGCAGCGTAGCAGCCGGGGATAAACGGACAGTCTTCTACGAGCAGTACTTC,CASSVAAGDKRTVFYEQYF
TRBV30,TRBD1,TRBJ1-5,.,TGTGCCTGGAGGGACAGGGGGCCCAATCAGCCCCAGCATTTT,CAWRDRGPNQPQHF
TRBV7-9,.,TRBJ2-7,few,TGTGCCAGCAGCCAGGGCGGGATCAGGGACTACGAGCAGTACTTC,CASSQGGIRDYEQYF
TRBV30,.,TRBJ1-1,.,TGTGCCTGGCACAAACAGGGCGGAGGGAACACTGAAGCTTTCTTT,CAWHKQGGGNTEAFF
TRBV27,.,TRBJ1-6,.,TGTGCCAGCAGTCTATATGATGGGGGGTTGGCACAGTTAAATTCACCCCTCCACTTT,CASSLYDGGLAQLNSPLHF
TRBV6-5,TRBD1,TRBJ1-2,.,TGTGCCAGCAGTTACTCGGGTCAACAGGGGGACTATGGCTACACCTTC,CASSYSGQQGDYGYTF
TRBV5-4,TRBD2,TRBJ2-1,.,TGTGCCAGCAGCTTGGGCACGGGAGGGTTTAATGAGCAGTTCTTC,CASSLGTGGFNEQFF
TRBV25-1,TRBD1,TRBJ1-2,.,TGTGCCAGCAATCACAGGGGAGGCTACACCTTC,CASNHRGGYTF
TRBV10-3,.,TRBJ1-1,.,TGTGCCATCAGTGAGTATCGGCGCGAGAGGGCTGAAGCTTTCTTT,CAISEYRRERAEAFF
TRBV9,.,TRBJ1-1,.,TGTGCCAGCAGCGCTCGAGGGAGGGCGAACACTGAAGCTTTCTTT,CASSARGRANTEAFF
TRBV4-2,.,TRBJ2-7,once,TGTGCCAGCAGCCAAGATACAAGCGGCGCCTACGAGCAGTACTTC,CASSQDTSGAYEQYF
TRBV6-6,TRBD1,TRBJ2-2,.,TGTGCCAGCAGTTACCAGACAGGGTTGGCCACCGGGGAGCTGTTTTTT,CASSYQTGLATGELFF
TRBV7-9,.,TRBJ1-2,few,TGTGCCAGCAGCTTACGGGGGGATGGCTACACCTTC,CASSLRGDGYTF
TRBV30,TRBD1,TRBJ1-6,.,TGTGCCTGGGGGACAGATAATTCACCCCTCCACTTT,CAWGTDNSPLHF
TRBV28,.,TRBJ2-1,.,TGTGCCAGCAGTTTATTAGGCGGGATCTCCTACAATGAGCAGTTCTTC,CASSLLGGISYNEQFF
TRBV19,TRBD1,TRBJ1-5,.,TGTGCCAGTAGTCTTCCAGGGGGCGGTCAGCCCCAGCATTTT,CASSLPGGGQPQHF
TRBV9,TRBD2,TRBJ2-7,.,TGTGCCAGCAGCGTAGCTAGCGGGAGTGGAAACTACGAGCAGTACTTC,CASSVASGSGNYEQYF
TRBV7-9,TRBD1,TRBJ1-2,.,TGTGCCAGCAGCTGGTACAGGGGGCGCTTCTATGGCTACACCTTC,CASSWYRGRFYGYTF
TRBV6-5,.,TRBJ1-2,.,TGTGCCAGCAGTTACATGGACCTCCGAGGGCGCTATGGCTACACCTTC,CASSYMDLRGRYGYTF
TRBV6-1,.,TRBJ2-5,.,TGTGCCAGCAGTGAAGCCACCGGGACATTGGAGACCCAGTACTTC,CASSEATGTLETQYF
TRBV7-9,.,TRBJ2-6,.,TGTGCCAGCAGCTTAACCTACGGGCTCCCGGGGTCTGGGGCCAACGTCCTGACTTTC,CASSLTYGLPGSGANVLTF
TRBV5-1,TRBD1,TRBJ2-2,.,TGCGCCAGCAGTCCGGGACAGCAGTCCGGGGAGCTGTTTTTT,CASSPGQQSGELFF
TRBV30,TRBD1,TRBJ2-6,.,TGTGCCTGGACCAGGGGGTCGAGCTCTGGGGCCAACGTCCTGACTTTC,CAWTRGSSSGANVLTF
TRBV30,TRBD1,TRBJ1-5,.,TGTGCCTGGAGTGGGGGACAGGTTTATAGCAATCAGCCCCAGCATTTT,CAWSGGQVYSNQPQHF
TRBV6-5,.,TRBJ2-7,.,TGTGCCAGCCGCATGAACCAGGGCTACGAGCAGTACTTC,CASRMNQGYEQYF
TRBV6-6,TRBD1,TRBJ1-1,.,TGTGCCAGCAGTTTACCGGGACAGGGGACCGAAGCTTTCTTT,CASSLPGQGTEAFF
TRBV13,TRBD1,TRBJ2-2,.,TGTGCCAGCAGCTTTGGGACAGGGAACACCGGGGAGCTGTTTTTT,CASSFGTGNTGELFF
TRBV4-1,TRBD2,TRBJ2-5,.,TGCGCCAGCAGCCAGGGAGGGGTAGGTTCCGAGACCCAGTACTTC,CASSQGGVGSETQYF
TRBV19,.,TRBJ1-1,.,TGTGCCAGTAGTGGCTTAAAGGGGATTGAAGCTTTCTTT,CASSGLKGIEAFF
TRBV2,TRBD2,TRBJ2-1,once,TGTGCCAGCAGTGAAGACCGCGGGGGGGGCTACAATGAGCAGTTCTTC,CASSEDRGGGYNEQFF
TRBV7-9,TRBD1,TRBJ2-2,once,TGTGCCAGCAGCAACATACAGGGGTCTGGCACCGGGGAGCTGTTTTTT,CASSNIQGSGTGELFF
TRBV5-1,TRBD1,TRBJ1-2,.,TGCGCCAGCAGAAGCGGGACAGGGGGTAGCTATGGCTACACCTTC,CASRSGTGGSYGYTF
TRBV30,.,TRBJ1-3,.,TGTGCCTGGAGTGTCTCCGGAGGGCCTCGAAACACCATATATTTT,CAWSVSGGPRNTIYF
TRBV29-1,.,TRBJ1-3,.,TGCAGCGTTGATGCGGGTGGAAACACCATATATTTT,CSVDAGGNTIYF
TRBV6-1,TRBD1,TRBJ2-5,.,TGTGCCAGCAGAAGTACAGGGGTAGGAGAGACCCAGTACTTC,CASRSTGVGETQYF
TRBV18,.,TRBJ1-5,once,TGTGCCAGCTCACCATGGGGTGGTGACGGGGGACGAAATCAGCCCCAGCATTTT,CASSPWGGDGGRNQPQHF
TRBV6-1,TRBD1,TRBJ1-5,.,TGTGCCAGCGAGCATGGGACAGGGGGAAATCAGCCCCAGCATTTT,CASEHGTGGNQPQHF
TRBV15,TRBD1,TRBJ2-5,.,TGTGCCACCAGCAGAGATCAGGGGGTTCGGGAGACCCAGTACTTC,CATSRDQGVRETQYF
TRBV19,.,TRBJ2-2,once,TGTGCCAGTAGTATAGAAAGAATCGGAGCCGGGGAGCTGTTTTTT,CASSIERIGAGELFF
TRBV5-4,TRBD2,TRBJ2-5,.,TGTGCCAGCAGCCTGGGGAGGGCAGAGACCCAGTACTTC,CASSLGRAETQYF
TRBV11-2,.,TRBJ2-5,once,TGTGCCAGCAGCCAGTACCGAAGAGAGACCCAGTACTTC,CASSQYRRETQYF